Here is one TCR beta chain with its context. Its antigen is not identified. The record originates from a study of a mutant IDH1 vaccine in newly diagnosed glioma. Method: immunoSEQ multiplex PCR; TCRdb's copy keeps in-frame clones and lacks some. The table includes about 42,000 clones, 70% to 90% detected once. Time point indicated: week 5, during vaccination. Vaccination used 300 ug of mutant IDH1 20-mer peptide per dose, with topical imiquimod. The sample here was PBMCs, taken from a glioma patient whose treatment included an IDH1 peptide vaccine. This TCR was recovered from a middle-aged man with glioma.

For the CDR3, the DNA is TGTGCCAGCACCAAGGACAGGGAAGGGGAAGAGACCCAGTACTTC. Its translation is CASTKDREGEETQYF. The V gene is TRBV6-5, the J gene TRBJ2-5, with 8 bases lining up with TRBD1. Germline CDR1 MNHEY, CDR2 SVGAGI. The junction had 10 bases not matched to a gene; V was cut back by 7 bases and J by 3 bases. The CDR3 runs to 15 residues.